This entry lists 8 T cell receptor beta chains sequenced from one sample in a study of T cell responses to AZD1222 COVID-19 vaccine. Produced via immunoSEQ multiplex PCR; TCRdb's table is partial and in-frame only. The sample holds approximately 200,000 clones; roughly 92% are singletons and the top ten take over 0.95%. The sequencing used peripheral blood, collected 28 days after the second AZD1222 dose. These receptors originate from an adult who received the AZD1222 COVID-19 vaccine.

The genes are TRBV6-5 and TRBJ1-3; 7 positions match TRBD1. V dropped 6 bases and J dropped 2; count of bases not matched to a gene: 4. Germline CDR1 and CDR2: MNHEY and SVGAGI. This CDR3 has 14 amino acids. CDR3 DNA: TGTGCCAGCAGCAGAGACAGGGCTGGAAACACCATATATTTT. Translation gives CASSRDRAGNTIYF.

This clone was counted once. This chain links TRBV6-1 with TRBJ2-3; 9 positions match TRBD2. This CDR3 comprises 15 residues. V lost 3 bases to trimming and J lost 5 bases; unmatched junction nucleotides: 6. Germline CDR1 MNHNS, CDR2 SASEGT. The CDR3 coding sequence is TGTGCCAGCAGTGAGGCGGGGGGGCGAGGAGATACGCAGTATTTT. The encoded protein is CASSEAGGRGDTQYF.

The chain joins TRBV7-9 to TRBJ1-1; D not certain. This CDR3 is 13 amino acids long. Germline-derived CDR1 and CDR2 are SEHNR and FQNEAQ (reference sequence). The V gene lost 1 base and the J gene lost 5 bases, with 8 bases spanning the gap. CDR3 bases: TGTGCCAGCAGCTTAGAATCTCGAACTGAAGCTTTCTTT. Protein product: CASSLESRTEAFF.

The genes are TRBV18 and TRBJ1-1; D gene unclear. The CDR3 is 14 residues long. Germline V lookup: CDR1 KGHSH, CDR2 LQKENI. The germline V and J ends were trimmed by 5 bases and 1 base, with 11 bases remaining between them. CDR3 loop: CASSSTERNTEAFF. In nucleotides, the CDR3 is TGTGCCAGCTCATCTACAGAGCGGAACACTGAAGCTTTCTTT. The entire variable domain, with the rest obtained from reference TRBV18 and TRBJ1-1, is as follows: NAGVMQNPRHLVRRRGQEARLRCSPMKGHSHVYWYRQLPEEGLKFMVYLQKENIIDESGMPKERFSAEFPKEGPSILRIQQVVRGDSAAYFCASSSTERNTEAFFGQGTRLTVV.

The chain uses TRBV6-6 and TRBJ1-2; TRBD1 is a possible D gene (5 bases). The CDR3 runs 13 residues. Germline-derived CDR1 and CDR2 are MNHNY and SVGAGI (reference sequence). V gave up 0 bases and J gave up 6 bases, with 8 bases separating them. The CDR3 here is CASSYSRGNGYTF. The CDR3 DNA follows: TGTGCCAGCAGTTACTCTAGGGGAAATGGCTACACCTTC.

The chain uses TRBV29-1 and TRBJ2-3; no reliable D call. V lost 7 bases and J 0 bases, leaving 14 bases between the germline ends. The germline gives CDR1 SQVTM, CDR2 ANQGSEA. The CDR3 spans 14 residues. DNA for the CDR3: TGCAGCGCGAGAATAGGACGGAGCACAGATACGCAGTATTTT. Residues: CSARIGRSTDTQYF.

A single count supports this clone. This chain connects TRBV29-1 to TRBJ2-2, with D perhaps being TRBD1 or TRBD2 (5 bases each). In germline, CDR1 is SQVTM, CDR2 ANQGSEA. The CDR3 length is 12 residues. Trimming pared 6 bases from V and 0 bases from J, leaving 5 bases between. CDR3 coding DNA: TGCAGCGTGGGACCGAACACCGGGGAGCTGTTTTTT. This encodes CSVGPNTGELFF.

The chain combines TRBV10-3 with TRBJ1-3; TRBD1 matches at 8 bases. V shed 4 bases, J shed 1 base, and the junction held 9 bases outside the gene matches. This CDR3 has 17 amino acids. Germline V gene data show CDR1 as ENHRY and CDR2 as SYGVKD. Here the CDR3 reads CAISGGGQVLSGNTIYF. The CDR3, as DNA: TGTGCCATCAGTGGAGGGGGACAGGTGTTGTCTGGAAACACCATATATTTT.